This record covers a single T cell receptor beta chain. Antigen unknown. This entry comes from a study of Tregs in tolerant kidney transplant recipients. The CDR3 loop spans 13 amino acids. Trimming took 7 bases from V and 4 from J, leaving 13 bases between them. CDR1 is LNHDA, CDR2 SQIVND, per germline (reference sequence). Study observations and caveats: Biological reproducibility was not directly addressed, but technical replication error appeared minimal.

The method was immunoSEQ multiplex PCR; TCRdb's version includes in-frame clones alone and lacks a portion of them. The sample has approximately 17,000 clones, 61% seen once. The chain is built from TRBV19 and TRBJ2-5; D is ambiguous. The TCR originated in a human donor in good health. Input material: Tregs from blood cultured with allogeneic cells. CDR3 in amino acids: CASNSFGRETQYF. The CDR3, as DNA: TGTGCCAGTAATTCCTTCGGTAGAGAGACCCAGTACTTC.